These T cell receptor beta chains were read from a single sample in a study of T cell repertoires in cytomegalovirus infection. Via MiXCR, TCRdb re-called the reads, giving one row per CDR3 protein. Of about 160,000 distinct CDR3 sequences listed, roughly a fifth are singletons. These receptors' antigens are unknown. The input for sequencing was CD8+ T cells from cultured PBMCs, taken from culture after CMV antigen stimulation. The receptors shown here come from a human donor in good health (CMV status not recorded). Some clones in this sample may be carry-over from other donors' samples. Each CDR3 is given with its conserved first and last residue. A D gene is named only where the DNA matches it firmly. Clone sizes are given selectively: once, few, many, or a class where the clone is expanded.

CASSLDGAAHQPQHF | TGTGCCAGCAGCCTCGATGGGGCCGCTCATCAGCCCCAGCATTTT | . | few | TRBJ1-5 | TRBV7-2
CASSLVGERNEKLFF | TGTGCCAGCAGCTTAGTTGGGGAGAGGAATGAAAAACTGTTTTTT | . | . | TRBJ1-4 | TRBV7-2
CASSSAGTGAYNEQFF | TGTGCCAGCAGTTCGGCCGGGACAGGGGCTTACAATGAGCAGTTCTTC | TRBD1 | . | TRBJ2-1 | TRBV12-3/TRBV12-4
CASSSSRGTDTQYF | TGTGCCAGCAGCTCCAGTAGGGGCACAGATACGCAGTATTTT | . | many | TRBJ2-3 | TRBV7-2
CASSPAGQGYQPQHF | TGTGCCAGCAGCCCAGCGGGACAGGGTTATCAGCCCCAGCATTTT | TRBD1 | few | TRBJ1-5 | TRBV11-2
CASVSPGQQETQYF | TGTGCCAGCGTATCCCCGGGACAGCAAGAGACCCAGTACTTC | TRBD1 | few | TRBJ2-5 | TRBV7-8
CASSSYGTGPPGANVLTF | TGTGCCAGCAGTTCCTACGGGACAGGGCCGCCTGGGGCCAACGTCCTGACTTTC | TRBD1 | . | TRBJ2-6 | TRBV6-5
CASSLGQEYTGELFF | TGTGCCAGCAGCTTAGGTCAGGAGTACACCGGGGAGCTGTTTTTT | . | few | TRBJ2-2 | TRBV7-9
CASSGSQRRYTEAFF | TGTGCCAGCAGCGGTTCTCAACGTCGATACACTGAAGCTTTCTTT | . | few | TRBJ1-1 | TRBV7-9
CASSEVLDEQFF | TGTGCCAGCAGTGAAGTCTTGGATGAGCAGTTCTTC | . | . | TRBJ2-1 | TRBV2
CASSDGTGKDQPQHF | TGTGCCAGCAGCGACGGGACAGGGAAGGATCAGCCCCAGCATTTT | TRBD1 | . | TRBJ1-5 | TRBV27
CASSGAGGYEQYF | TGTGCCAGCAGCGGGGCAGGGGGATACGAGCAGTACTTC | TRBD1 | few | TRBJ2-7 | TRBV9
CASSLTVWVKGDTQYF | TGTGCCAGCAGCCTTACCGTCTGGGTAAAAGGAGATACGCAGTATTTT | . | . | TRBJ2-3 | TRBV7-2
CASSFGTGNEQFF | TGTGCCAGCAGTTTCGGGACTGGGAATGAGCAGTTCTTC | . | . | TRBJ2-1 | TRBV12-3/TRBV12-4
CASSYPGQGRNTGELFF | TGTGCCAGCAGTTACCCTGGACAGGGTCGGAACACCGGGGAGCTGTTTTTT | TRBD1 | few | TRBJ2-2 | TRBV6-6
CASSLKWPGQGTYEQYF | TGTGCCAGCAGCCTCAAATGGCCGGGACAGGGAACATACGAGCAGTACTTC | TRBD1 | . | TRBJ2-7 | TRBV5-6
CASSDQTGGSGQPQHF | TGTGCCAGCAGCGACCAGACAGGGGGCAGCGGTCAGCCCCAGCATTTT | TRBD1 | . | TRBJ1-5 | TRBV7-2
CASSQDRDYEQYF | TGCGCCAGCAGCCAAGACAGAGACTACGAGCAGTACTTC | . | . | TRBJ2-7 | TRBV4-3